This TCR beta chain appears in the sequencing data of a study of shared clonotypes between healthy human individuals. Broader study findings: Clonotypes shared by all four donors outscored non-shared clonotypes in generation probability.

It was CD45RO-negative cells, positively selected for CCR7, that made up naive CD8 cells, with terminally differentiated effector memory CD45RA+ cells excluded. Repertoires were generated with immunoSEQ multiplex PCR, while TCRdb's copy carries only in-frame clones and drops some. Of 1.5 million to 2.5 million clones in the sample, approximately 94% were seen once. The V gene lost 2 bases and the J gene lost 6 bases, with 4 bases spanning the gap. The CDR3 totals 12 residues. Germline V gene sequence: CDR1 SGHAT, CDR2 FQNNGV. About this clone itself: Antigen unknown. Other DNA sequences in this sample translate to the same CDR3.

The J gene is TRBJ1-4, the V gene TRBV11-2, with D unresolved. The source is a man aged 18 to 29 in good health. Material: naive CD8+ T cells sorted from blood. The CDR3 protein is CASSLSHEKLFF. CDR3 DNA: TGTGCCAGCAGCTTAAGTCATGAAAAACTGTTTTTT.